The 21 T cell receptor beta chains presented below share a single source sample, sequenced in a study of identical twins. Via MiXCR, TCRdb re-called the 5' RACE reads, giving one row per CDR3 protein. Of approximately 220,000 distinct CDR3 sequences in the sample, about 7.5% were seen once. The data were also submitted as part of a second study, on yellow fever vaccine responses in identical twins.

Sequencing was carried out using memory (CD45RO+) T cells sorted from blood. These receptors originate from a woman aged 18-29 years in good health.

The chain carries TRBV6-1 and TRBJ1-5; 11 nucleotides line up with TRBD1. CDR3 length: 15 amino acids. J gave up 6 bases and V 8 bases, and 9 bases lay outside the gene matches. Germline CDR1 is MNHNS and CDR2 is SASEGT. The CDR3 coding sequence is TGTGCCAGCGCTCGTACGGGACAGGGGGTTCAGCCCCAGCATTTT. The encoded protein is CASARTGQGVQPQHF.

This chain links TRBV5-6 with TRBJ1-5; D perhaps matches TRBD1 (6 bases). The germline CDR1 and CDR2 sequences are SGHDT and YYEEEE. The CDR3 covers 13 residues. The V gene lost 5 bases and the J gene lost 2 bases, with 8 bases spanning the gap. CDR3 residues: CASSPGGNQPQHF. Here the CDR3 DNA reads TGTGCCAGCAGTCCAGGGGGCAATCAGCCCCAGCATTTT.

In this sample, this clonotype turned up a few times. The conserved phenylalanine or tryptophan is not found at the CDR3 terminus, so this likely reflects a read error. The chain carries TRBV29-1 and TRBJ2-7; no clear D. V was pared by 3 bases and J by 0 bases, with 9 bases between. CDR1 is SQVTM and CDR2 is ANQGSEA in the germline V gene. This CDR3 comprises 13 residues. The CDR3 spells CSVEAGTSYEQYS. CDR3 sequence (DNA): TGCAGCGTTGAGGCCGGAACCTCCTACGAGCAGTACTCC.

This clonotype was seen repeatedly, ten times or more. The chain joins TRBV7-9 to TRBJ2-3; 14 nucleotides match TRBD2. The CDR3 consists of 17 residues. Germline V CDR1 and CDR2: SEHNR, FQNEAQ (reference sequence). Trimming removed 5 bases from V and 4 bases from J; junction bases left unmatched: 8. The CDR3 here is CASSPLGTSGRADTQYF. The CDR3 coding sequence is TGTGCCAGCAGCCCTCTAGGGACTAGCGGGAGAGCAGATACGCAGTATTTT.

CDR3 in DNA: TGTGCCAGCAGCCAAGATGGTGGGTCTAGCGGGAGGGGGAATGAGCAGTTCTTC. Translation gives CASSQDGGSSGRGNEQFF. The genes are TRBV4-2 and TRBJ2-1, with 12 bases lining up with TRBD2. Germline V gene lookup returns CDR1 LGHNA and CDR2 YNFKEQ. The CDR3 totals 18 residues. J lost 7 bases, V lost 0 bases, and 10 bases had no gene match.

The V gene is TRBV7-9, the J gene TRBJ1-6, with D hard to call. Germline CDR1 SEHNR, CDR2 FQNEAQ (reference sequence). The CDR3 has 12 amino acids. Deletions cut 2 bases from V and 7 bases from J, with 3 bases between. The CDR3, as DNA: TGTGCCAGCAGCTTAATGAATTCACCCCTCCACTTT. It codes for CASSLMNSPLHF.

This clonotype was recorded at least ten times. This chain uses TRBV12-3 or TRBV12-4 with TRBJ2-2, with D maybe TRBD1 (5 bases). This CDR3 region has 14 residues. The ends were cut back, 6 bases at V and 6 bases at J, with 14 bases in the middle. DNA of the CDR3: TGTGCCAGCAGGCACTTCCAGGGTGCCGGGGAGCTGTTTTTT. This translates into CASRHFQGAGELFF.

CDR3 loop: CASSQKSGLAGLETQYF. The CDR3 nucleotides read TGTGCCAGCAGCCAGAAATCGGGACTAGCGGGATTAGAGACCCAGTACTTC. This chain links TRBV5-5 with TRBJ2-5; 13 bases align to TRBD2. The V gene end was trimmed by 4 bases and the J gene end by 4 bases; junction bases not matched to a gene: 10. The CDR3 runs 17 residues. Germline assignment: CDR1 SGHKS and CDR2 YYEKEE (reference sequence). The whole variable domain, remainder taken from reference TRBV5-5 and TRBJ2-5, is DAGVTQSPTHLIKTRGQQVTLRCSPISGHKSVSWYQQVLGQGPQFIFQYYEKEERGRGNFPDRFSARQFPNYSSELNVNALLLGDSALYLCASSQKSGLAGLETQYFGPGTRLLVL.

The chain combines TRBV6-5 with TRBJ2-7, with a tentative D call TRBD1 (5 bases). Deletions cut 2 bases from V and 1 base from J, with 9 bases between. Germline CDR1 and CDR2: MNHEY and SVGAGI. The length of the CDR3 is 14 residues. CDR3 nucleotide sequence: TGTGCCAGCAGTTACCCCACAGGTTCCTACGAGCAGTACTTC. Its translation is CASSYPTGSYEQYF.

A few counts support this clonotype. The CDR3 region has the DNA TGTGCCAGCAGCCGAGCGGGCACGGGGAACACTGAAGCTTTCTTT. Its translation is CASSRAGTGNTEAFF. The V call is TRBV2, the J call TRBJ1-1, with D unclear. CDR1 SNHLY and CDR2 FYNNEI come from the germline V gene. The germline V and J ends were trimmed by 6 bases and 1 base, with 15 bases remaining between them. The CDR3 consists of 15 residues.

This clonotype has a handful of counts. The V and J genes are TRBV28 and TRBJ2-5; D is ambiguous. CDR1 and CDR2 from the germline V gene are MDHEN and SYDVKM. V lost 10 bases to trimming and J lost 6 bases, with 15 bases between them. This CDR3 is built from 12 residues. The CDR3 nucleotides are TGTGCCACCACAAGTATTGGAAAGACCCAGTACTTC. It specifies CATTSIGKTQYF.

The chain carries TRBV7-2 and TRBJ1-1; D is possibly TRBD1 (5 bases). CDR3 size: 13 residues. Looked up from germline, CDR1 is SGHTA and CDR2 is FQGNSA. V was trimmed by 6 bases and J by 6 bases, leaving 14 bases between them. This chain's CDR3 is CASRPNGAPEAFF. The CDR3 bases are TGTGCCAGCAGACCTAATGGGGCCCCTGAAGCTTTCTTT.

This chain connects TRBV29-1 to TRBJ2-7; TRBD1 might be the D (6 bases). The CDR3 length is 12 residues. Germline V CDR1 and CDR2: SQVTM, ANQGSEA. V was clipped by 4 bases and J by 3 bases, with 10 bases between them. The CDR3 loop reads CSVAARGYEQYF. The CDR3 DNA sequence: TGCAGCGTTGCGGCCAGGGGCTACGAGCAGTACTTC.

This clonotype was seen more than once but under ten times. The V call is TRBV12-3 or TRBV12-4, the J call TRBJ1-1; D is ambiguous. This CDR3 region has 14 residues. The V end was cut by 5 bases, the J end by 0 bases, with 10 bases between. The CDR3 spells CASSKYHLNTEAFF. The DNA for the CDR3 is TGTGCCAGCAGTAAGTATCACTTGAACACTGAAGCTTTCTTT.

This clonotype was seen many times. V usage is TRBV6-5 and J usage is TRBJ2-7, with D maybe TRBD2 (5 bases). CDR3 length: 15 amino acids. V lost 3 bases and J 4 bases, leaving 16 bases between the germline ends. Germline CDR1 and CDR2: MNHEY and SVGAGI. CDR3 loop: CASSYRTLGPYEQYF. The CDR3 DNA is TGTGCCAGCAGTTATCGGACTTTAGGACCGTACGAGCAGTACTTC.

At least ten counts were recorded for this clonotype. The rearrangement links TRBV5-6 to TRBJ1-2; D not certain. Germline CDR1 is SGHDT and CDR2 is YYEEEE. This CDR3 is 13 amino acids long. V lost 2 bases, J lost 1 base, and 6 bases lay in between. The CDR3 DNA is TGTGCCAGCAGCTTTGAGGTTAACTATGGCTACACCTTC. This codes for CASSFEVNYGYTF.

The V call is TRBV5-1, the J call TRBJ2-7; D is possibly TRBD2 (6 bases). CDR1 SGHRS and CDR2 YFSETQ come from the germline V gene. This CDR3 comprises 14 residues. Trimming pared 0 bases from V and 5 bases from J, leaving 12 bases between. CDR3 DNA: TGCGCCAGCAGCTTGGTAGGCGGGATCGACGAGCAGTACTTC. Its translation: CASSLVGGIDEQYF.

This clonotype was detected ten times or more. The V call is TRBV2, the J call TRBJ2-1, with D possibly matching TRBD2 (6 bases). CDR1 is SNHLY and CDR2 is FYNNEI in the germline V gene. V was cut by 5 bases and J by 5 bases, with 10 bases left in between. CDR3 length: 13 residues. Here the CDR3 reads CASSRGTDNEQFF. Here the CDR3 DNA reads TGTGCCAGCAGTCGCGGGACGGACAATGAGCAGTTCTTC. The full variable domain, its missing parts supplied by reference TRBV2 and TRBJ2-1, is EPEVTQTPSHQVTQMGQEVILRCVPISNHLYFYWYRQILGQKVEFLVSFYNNEISEKSEIFDDQFSVERPDGSNFTLKIRSTKLEDSAMYFCASSRGTDNEQFFGPGTRLTVL.

This chain joins TRBV6-5 and TRBJ2-3; perhaps D is TRBD1 or TRBD2 (6 bases each). V lost 4 bases to trimming and J lost 4 bases, with 15 bases between them. Germline V gene sequence: CDR1 MNHEY, CDR2 SVGAGI. This CDR3 comprises 15 residues. CDR3 nucleotides: TGTGCCAGCAGTTCTACAGGGTGGAGGGCAGATACGCAGTATTTT. Protein: CASSSTGWRADTQYF.

At least ten counts were recorded for this clonotype. The V and J genes are TRBV5-1 and TRBJ2-1, with 11 bases lining up with TRBD2. Germline V lookup: CDR1 SGHRS, CDR2 YFSETQ. The V gene end was trimmed by 1 base and the J gene end by 7 bases; junction bases not matched to a gene: 4. This CDR3 is built from 15 residues. CDR3 sequence: CASSLRLAGGNEQFF. CDR3 in DNA: TGCGCCAGCAGCTTGCGGCTAGCGGGGGGAAATGAGCAGTTCTTC. Drawing the rest from reference TRBV5-1 and TRBJ2-1, the complete variable domain is KAGVTQTPRYLIKTRGQQVTLSCSPISGHRSVSWYQQTPGQGLQFLFEYFSETQRNKGNFPGRFSGRQFSNSRSEMNVSTLELGDSALYLCASSLRLAGGNEQFFGPGTRLTVL.

The V call is TRBV4-3, the J call TRBJ1-5, with no clear D. Germline assignment: CDR1 LGHNA and CDR2 YSLEER. The CDR3 spans 13 residues. V shed 0 bases and J shed 6 bases, with 6 bases lying between them. CDR3: CASSQDTTQPQHF. In DNA form, the CDR3 reads TGCGCCAGCAGCCAAGATACGACTCAGCCCCAGCATTTT.